This T cell receptor (beta chain) was identified during a study of immune characterization of retroperitoneal liposarcoma. Losses at the gene ends were 6 bases for V and 1 base for J; bases not matched to a gene: 7. Looked up from germline, CDR1 is MNHNS and CDR2 is SASEGT. The CDR3 is 15 amino acids. TCRdb re-called the PCR reads with MiXCR, one entry per CDR3 protein. The sample lists 7,700 or so distinct CDR3 sequences, less than 30% occurring once. This TCR came from a male donor with retroperitoneal liposarcoma. The chain combines TRBV6-1 with TRBJ2-3; 7 positions agree with TRBD1. Sequences were obtained from blood. In DNA form, the CDR3 reads TGTGCCAGCAGACACAGGGGTGTGGGCACAGATACGCAGTATTTT. Translating gives CASRHRGVGTDTQYF.